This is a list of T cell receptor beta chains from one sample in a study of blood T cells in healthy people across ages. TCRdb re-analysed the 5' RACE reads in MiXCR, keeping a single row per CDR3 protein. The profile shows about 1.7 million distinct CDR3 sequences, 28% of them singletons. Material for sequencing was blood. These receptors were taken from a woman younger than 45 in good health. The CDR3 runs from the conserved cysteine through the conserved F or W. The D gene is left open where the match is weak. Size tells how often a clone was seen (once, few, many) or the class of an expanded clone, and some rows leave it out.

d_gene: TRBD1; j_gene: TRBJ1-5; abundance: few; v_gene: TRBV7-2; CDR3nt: TGTGCCAGCAGCTTAGTGACAGGGGCCTATAGCAATCAGCCCCAGCATTTT; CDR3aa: CASSLVTGAYSNQPQHF
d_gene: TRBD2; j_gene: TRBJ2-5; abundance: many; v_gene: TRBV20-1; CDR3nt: TGCAGTGCTAGAGTCGGGACTATCTCGGCGGAGACCCAGTACTTC; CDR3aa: CSARVGTISAETQYF
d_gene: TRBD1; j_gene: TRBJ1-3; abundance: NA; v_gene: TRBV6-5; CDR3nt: TGTGCCAGCAGTTACCCACCCCGCAGGGGGCAAACTGGAAACACCATATATTTT; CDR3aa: CASSYPPRRGQTGNTIYF
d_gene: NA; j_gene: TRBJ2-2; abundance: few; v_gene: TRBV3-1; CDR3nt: TGTGCCAGCAGCCCCACTACCGCGAACACCGGGGAGCTGTTTTTT; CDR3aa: CASSPTTANTGELFF
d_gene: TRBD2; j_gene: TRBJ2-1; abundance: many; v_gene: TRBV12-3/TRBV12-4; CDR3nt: TGTGCCAGCAGTTGGACTAGCGGGAGTAGGGGTGAGCAGTTCTTC; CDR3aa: CASSWTSGSRGEQFF
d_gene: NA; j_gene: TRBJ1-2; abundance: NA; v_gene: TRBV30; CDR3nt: TGTGCCAAGAGGCGGATGAACTATGGCTACACCTTC; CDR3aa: CAKRRMNYGYTF
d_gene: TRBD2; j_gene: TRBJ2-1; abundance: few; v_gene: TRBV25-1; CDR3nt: TGTGCCAGCAAGACTAGCGGGTCCTACAATGAGCAGTTCTTC; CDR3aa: CASKTSGSYNEQFF
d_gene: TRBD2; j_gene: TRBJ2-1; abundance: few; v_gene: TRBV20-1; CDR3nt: TGCAGTGCTAGGGATCCTAGCGGGGGGGTAAATGAGCAGTTCTTC; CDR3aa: CSARDPSGGVNEQFF
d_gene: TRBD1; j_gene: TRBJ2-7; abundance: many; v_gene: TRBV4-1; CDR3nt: TGCGCCAGCAGGAACTCCGGGACAGGGAACTACGAGCAGTACTTC; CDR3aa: CASRNSGTGNYEQYF
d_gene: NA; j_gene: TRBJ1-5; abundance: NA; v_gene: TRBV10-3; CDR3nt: TGTGCCATCAGGGGGTTGACAAATCAGCCCCAGCATTTT; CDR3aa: CAIRGLTNQPQHF
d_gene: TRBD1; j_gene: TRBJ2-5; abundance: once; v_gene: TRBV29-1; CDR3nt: TGCAGCGTTGACGAGGGCAGGGGGCCAGAGACCCAGTACTTC; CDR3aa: CSVDEGRGPETQYF
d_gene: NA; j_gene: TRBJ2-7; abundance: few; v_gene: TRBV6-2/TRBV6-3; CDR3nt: TGTGCCAGCGCCCTAGCCTTCACCTACGAGCAGTACTTC; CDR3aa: CASALAFTYEQYF
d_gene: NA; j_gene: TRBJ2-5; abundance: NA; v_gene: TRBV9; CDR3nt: TGTGCCAGCAGCGCGCCTAGCGCGGAGACCCAGTACTTC; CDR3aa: CASSAPSAETQYF
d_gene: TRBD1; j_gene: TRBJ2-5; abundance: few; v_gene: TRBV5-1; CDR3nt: TGCGCCAGCAGCCCCTGGGGACAGGGACAAGAGACCCAGTACTTC; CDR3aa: CASSPWGQGQETQYF
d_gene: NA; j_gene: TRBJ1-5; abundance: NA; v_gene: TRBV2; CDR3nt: TGTGCCAGCAGTGAGGTTCGATCCCAGCCCCAGCATTTT; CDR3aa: CASSEVRSQPQHF
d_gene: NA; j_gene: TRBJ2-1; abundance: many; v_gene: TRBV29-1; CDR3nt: TGCAGCGTTGAAGGGTTAGCGGCTCGCTACAATGAGCAGTTCTTC; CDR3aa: CSVEGLAARYNEQFF
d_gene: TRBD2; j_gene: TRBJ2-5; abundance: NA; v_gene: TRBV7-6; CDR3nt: TGTGCCAGCGGGGTCCTAGCGGGGGGGGAGACCCAGTACTTC; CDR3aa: CASGVLAGGETQYF
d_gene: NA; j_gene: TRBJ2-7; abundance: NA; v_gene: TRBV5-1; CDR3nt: TGCGCCAGCTCGGACAGGGGTGCTAGCGGGTCCTACGAGCAGTACTTC; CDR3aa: CASSDRGASGSYEQYF
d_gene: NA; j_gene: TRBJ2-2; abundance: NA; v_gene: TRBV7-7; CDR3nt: TGTGCCAGCAGTCCCGGACGGGCCAGCACCGGGGAGCTGTTTTTT; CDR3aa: CASSPGRASTGELFF
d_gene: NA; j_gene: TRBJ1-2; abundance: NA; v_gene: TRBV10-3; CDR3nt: TGTGCCATCAGCGAAGTCCGGGGTCTCCTATCCTATGGCTACACCTTC; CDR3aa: CAISEVRGLLSYGYTF
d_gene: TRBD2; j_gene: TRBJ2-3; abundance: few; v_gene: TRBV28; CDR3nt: TGTGCCAGCAGCCCTTCTGGCGGGGGGGCCTGGGGAGATACGCAGTATTTT; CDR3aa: CASSPSGGGAWGDTQYF
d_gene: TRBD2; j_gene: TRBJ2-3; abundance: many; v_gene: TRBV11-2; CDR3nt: TGTGCCAGCAGCTCCGGGGCTAGCGGGGTTGCAGATACGCAGTATTTT; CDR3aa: CASSSGASGVADTQYF
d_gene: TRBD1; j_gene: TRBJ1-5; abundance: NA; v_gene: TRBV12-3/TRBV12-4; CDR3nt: TGTGCCAGCAGTCTTAGGGACAGGGGGCTCGATCAGCCCCAGCATTTT; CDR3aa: CASSLRDRGLDQPQHF
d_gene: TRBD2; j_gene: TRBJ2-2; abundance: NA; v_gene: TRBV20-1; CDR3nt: TGCAGTGCTAGCGGGGGGGCCCCCGGGGAGCTGTTTTTT; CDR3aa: CSASGGAPGELFF